The entry below describes one TCR beta chain. Data came from immunoSEQ multiplex PCR; TCRdb stores just in-frame clones and leaves some out. The sample yields fewer than 40,000 clones, 95% to 96% seen once. The entry originates in a study of T cells in tuberculosis. About the study: Sequenced TCRs come from CD1B-GMM tetramer-binding T cells. This South African cohort compared adolescents with or without latent tuberculosis against adults with active tuberculosis.

Per the germline V gene, CDR1 is LGHNA and CDR2 is YNFKEQ. After removal of 0 bases from V and 6 bases from J, the junction contained 8 bases not matched to a gene. The CDR3 contains 16 residues. This chain joins TRBV4-2 and TRBJ2-5, with 9 bases matching TRBD2. This receptor was taken from a donor aged 5 to 30 with latent tuberculosis or without tuberculosis infection. Sequencing was carried out using PBMCs. The chain's CDR3 is CASSQEQAGGRKTQYF. CDR3 nucleotides: TGTGCCAGCAGCCAAGAACAAGCGGGGGGCCGGAAGACCCAGTACTTC.